This T cell receptor beta chain is drawn from a study of CD8+CD57+ T cells in acquired aplastic anemia (dated by TCRdb to the late 2010s). About the investigation overall: Extracted DNA from sorted CD4+ and CD8+ cells averaged around 3.5 ug, ranging from roughly 0.17 to 30 ug.

In the study, sorted CD4+ and CD8+ blood T cells from patients with severe aplastic anemia and from healthy subjects underwent deep sequencing of TCR repertoires. Ficoll-Paque density gradient centrifugation was used to isolate peripheral blood mononuclear cells. Before DNA extraction, CD4+ and CD8+ T cells were sorted with FACS or magnetic beads. The CDR3 goes from the cysteine to the phenylalanine over 15 residues. The kept DNA is CDR3 alone, 45 bases in frame from the first base. The trim is 3 bases for V and 1 base for J, with a gap of 9 bases between the germline ends. From the germline V gene, CDR1 is WSHSY and CDR2 is SAAADI. Genomic DNA was used as template for profiling of TCR beta VDJ combinations and CDR3 sequences. An Illumina HiSeq 2000 was the platform used for TCR repertoire sequencing. The paper's processing steps were these. Repertoire assessment relied on Simpson's diversity index, CDR3 size and DJ length profiles, and TRBV/TRBJ rearrangement plots. Whichever DNA sequence was most abundant in the deep sequencing data was defined as the immunodominant clone. CDR3 amino acid sequences were checked for sharing across subjects and were also compared against the VDJdb database and published repertoires. Using fastp at Q25 and MiXCR, TCRdb reprocessed the public reads and kept productive beta chains. CDR3 protein duplicates are merged, each entry listing the most common genes and DNA. TCRdb's processing, not the study's, gives the V and J calls here. The sample table shows approximately 200,000 distinct CDR3 sequences, and over 60% are seen once. Approximately 44% of the sample belongs to the ten largest clones.

The full study reports these points: Over 25 CD8+ CDR3 sequences were found in both patients and controls but appeared to be highly expressed in patients and within the immunodominant clones of the patients. Patients and healthy controls showed no significant difference in CD8+ Simpson's diversity (P=0.060).

As regards this clonotype: No antigen is known for it. No quality values exist for individual bases; no much larger clone is one base distant.

The V and J genes are TRBV10-2 and TRBJ2-2, and the D gene may be TRBD1, 5 bases matching. The sample taken for sequencing was sorted CD4+, CD8+, or CD8+CD57+ T cells (not recorded which) from PBMCs. This sequence originates from a human donor with severe aplastic anemia or a healthy control (not recorded which). The sequenced DNA is TGCGCCAGCAGTGATGGGCAGGGGAACACCGGGGAGCTGTTTTTT. This gives the protein CASSDGQGNTGELFF.